Following are 30 T cell receptor beta chains from one sample sequenced in a study of blood T cell repertoires in COVID-19. Sequenced by immunoSEQ multiplex PCR; TCRdb stores in-frame clones only, minus some. Of some 150,000 clones listed, roughly 84% are singletons. Input material: peripheral blood. The receptors were gathered from a human donor in a cohort sampled during active COVID-19.

The chain uses TRBV5-4 and TRBJ1-1; 9 nucleotides match TRBD1. V shed 6 bases, J shed 5 bases, and the junction held 8 bases outside the gene matches. This CDR3 comprises 14 residues. Germline CDR1 is SGHNT and CDR2 is YYREEE (reference sequence). Here the CDR3 reads CASTGRQGGTEAFF. CDR3 nucleotide sequence: TGTGCCAGCACCGGACGACAGGGGGGAACTGAAGCTTTCTTT.

The gene calls are TRBV6-5 and TRBJ1-6; D is undetermined. Per germline, CDR1 MNHEY and CDR2 SVGAGI. Trimming stripped 8 bases from V and 9 bases from J, with 20 bases between. The CDR3 is 15 residues long. CDR3 protein: CASAGWATAGSPLHF. The DNA for the CDR3 is TGTGCCAGCGCCGGCTGGGCCACGGCAGGTTCACCCCTCCACTTT.

The chain uses TRBV28 and TRBJ1-2, with D perhaps matching TRBD1 (5 bases). The CDR3 has 14 amino acids. Trimming took off 8 bases at V and 0 bases at J, with 13 bases between the two ends. From germline, CDR1 is MDHEN and CDR2 SYDVKM. The CDR3 nucleotides read TGTGCCAGCTCCCGGGGAGGGGCTAACTATGGCTACACCTTC. Residues: CASSRGGANYGYTF.

This clone was detected only once. This chain uses TRBV23-1 with TRBJ2-1, with 8 bases identical to TRBD1. TRBV23-1 is placed among ORFs of uncertain function. V was pared by 3 bases and J by 2 bases, with 9 bases of the junction left unmatched. There are 17 residues in the CDR3. The DNA for the CDR3 is TGCGCCAGCAGTCATCGGGACAGGAGGCCTGCCTACAATGAGCAGTTCTTC. Its protein product is CASSHRDRRPAYNEQFF.

This chain joins TRBV28 and TRBJ2-1; the D gene is possibly TRBD1 (5 bases). This CDR3 region has 16 residues. V was clipped by 2 bases and J by 3 bases, with 14 bases between them. CDR1 and CDR2 (germline): MDHEN, SYDVKM. CDR3 residues: CASSLGGAGLYNEQFF. The CDR3 DNA reads as TGTGCCAGCAGTTTAGGTGGGGCAGGCCTCTACAATGAGCAGTTCTTC.

The chain links TRBV19 to TRBJ2-3; the match to TRBD1 covers 8 bases. V lost 7 bases and J lost 3; bases outside the gene matches: 9. The V gene's germline CDR1 is LNHDA and CDR2 SQIVND (reference sequence). This CDR3 spans 15 amino acids. CDR3 sequence: CASTGQGALTDTQYF. The DNA of the CDR3 is TGTGCCAGTACTGGACAGGGAGCCCTAACAGATACGCAGTATTTT.

This clone was found once. The chain recombines TRBV7-6 with TRBJ2-2, with 15 bases fitting TRBD2. The CDR3 loop spans 18 amino acids. Germline values: CDR1 SGHVS, CDR2 FNYEAQ. The J segment lost 4 bases and the V segment lost 6 bases, leaving 9 bases of the junction unmatched. The CDR3 nucleotides are TGTGCCAGCAGTCGTGGACTAGCGGGGGGGCCGGGCACCGGGGAGCTGTTTTTT. Translation: CASSRGLAGGPGTGELFF.

This clone was counted between two and nine times. This sample also contains other DNA sequences that code for the same CDR3. The CDR3 loop reads CASSFWGANEKLFF. CDR3 nucleotide sequence: TGCGCCAGCAGCTTTTGGGGCGCTAATGAAAAACTGTTTTTT. The gene calls are TRBV5-1 and TRBJ1-4, with D maybe TRBD1 (5 bases). Germline CDR1 SGHRS, CDR2 YFSETQ. V lost 2 bases to trimming and J lost 3 bases, with 8 bases between them. This CDR3 spans 14 amino acids. The variable domain in full, with the rest retrieved from reference TRBV5-1 and TRBJ1-4, is KAGVTQTPRYLIKTRGQQVTLSCSPISGHRSVSWYQQTPGQGLQFLFEYFSETQRNKGNFPGRFSGRQFSNSRSEMNVSTLELGDSALYLCASSFWGANEKLFFGSGTQLSVL.

A single count supports this clone. Germline and junction disagree at one end, which may indicate a read error. The chain recombines TRBV11-3 with TRBJ2-3; TRBD1 matches 7 bases. Per the germline V gene, CDR1 is SGHNT and CDR2 is YENEEA. The CDR3 runs 14 residues. In nucleotides, the CDR3 is TGTGCCAGCAGCTTCCCGGGACAGTCAGAGACGCAGTATTTT. This codes for CASSFPGQSETQYF. The full variable domain, in which reference TRBV11-3 and TRBJ2-3 provide the parts outside the CDR3, is EAGVVQSPRYKIIEKKQPVAFWCNPISGHNTLYWYLQNLGQGPELLIRYENEEAVDDSQLPKDRFSAERLKGVDSTLKIQPAELGDSAVYLCASSFPGQSETQYFGPGTRLTVL.

The chain is built from TRBV19 and TRBJ1-2, with 7 bases fitting TRBD1. The V and J ends lost 7 bases and 4 bases, in that order; junction bases with no gene match: 9. The CDR3 loop spans 14 amino acids. CDR1 is LNHDA and CDR2 is SQIVND in the germline V gene (reference sequence). CDR3 protein: CASNTGTDFYGYTF. The DNA for the CDR3 is TGTGCCAGTAACACCGGGACAGATTTCTATGGCTACACCTTC. Filled out from reference TRBV19 and TRBJ1-2, the complete variable domain reads DGGITQSPKYLFRKEGQNVTLSCEQNLNHDAMYWYRQDPGQGLRLIYYSQIVNDFQKGDIAEGYSVSREKKESFPLTVTSAQKNPTAFYLCASNTGTDFYGYTFGSGTRLTVV.

The V call is TRBV19, the J call TRBJ1-4; 7 bases fit TRBD1. The CDR3 totals 16 residues. Germline assignment: CDR1 LNHDA and CDR2 SQIVND (reference sequence). The trim removed 3 bases at V and 5 bases at J, leaving 9 bases unmatched. The CDR3 here is CASSMGWTGFNEKLFF. The CDR3 region has the DNA TGTGCCAGTAGTATGGGATGGACAGGTTTCAATGAAAAACTGTTTTTT.

The chain is built from TRBV12-3 or TRBV12-4 and TRBJ1-1, with D perhaps matching TRBD1 (6 bases). The CDR3 contains 13 residues. V shed 5 bases and J shed 1 base, with 8 bases lying between them. The CDR3 here is CASSRGGNTEAFF. CDR3 DNA: TGTGCCAGCAGTAGAGGGGGGAACACTGAAGCTTTCTTT.

This clone was recorded a few times. This chain connects TRBV10-3 to TRBJ1-6; possibly TRBD1 for D (6 bases). Trimming removed 4 bases from V and 5 bases from J, with 9 bases in between. Germline V gives CDR1 ENHRY, CDR2 SYGVKD. The CDR3 has 14 residues. This CDR3 reads CAISVRTDNSPLHF. For the CDR3, the DNA is TGTGCCATCAGTGTAAGGACAGATAATTCACCCCTCCACTTT.

The chain recombines TRBV29-1 with TRBJ2-7, with D uncertain. Trimming pared 4 bases from V and 1 base from J, leaving 11 bases between. Germline V gene lookup returns CDR1 SQVTM and CDR2 ANQGSEA. The CDR3 spans 13 residues. The CDR3 loop is CSVVGGSSYEQYF. Written as DNA, the CDR3 is TGCAGCGTTGTCGGCGGCAGTTCCTACGAGCAGTACTTC.

J is TRBJ2-2 and V is TRBV2; 9 nucleotides line up with TRBD1. This CDR3 spans 13 amino acids. Germline CDR1 is SNHLY and CDR2 is FYNNEI. The ends lost 8 bases at V and 6 bases at J; junction bases unmatched: 4. The CDR3 DNA reads TGTGCCAGCGGGTGGGACAGGGCCGGGGAGCTGTTTTTT. Its protein product is CASGWDRAGELFF.

In its sample, this clone was seen a few times. The chain carries TRBV29-1 and TRBJ1-1, with D unresolved. Germline loops: CDR1 SQVTM, CDR2 ANQGSEA. This CDR3 region has 13 residues. The ends were cut back, 6 bases at V and 5 bases at J, with 16 bases in the middle. In DNA form, the CDR3 reads TGCAGCGTACTTCCGACCCGCAGGACTGAAGCTTTCTTT. It encodes CSVLPTRRTEAFF.

This chain uses TRBV30 with TRBJ1-3; no definite D call. Germline-derived CDR1 and CDR2 are GTSNPN and SVGIG (reference sequence). Between the trimmed V and J ends, which lost 4 bases and 4 bases, there was a span of 14 bases. This CDR3 spans 14 amino acids. CDR3 sequence: CAWIPPRSGNTIYF. The DNA for the CDR3 is TGTGCCTGGATTCCCCCGAGGAGCGGAAACACCATATATTTT.

The rearrangement joins TRBV7-9 to TRBJ1-2, with 9 bases matching TRBD1. The CDR3 is 15 amino acids. The trim removed 5 bases at V and 4 bases at J, leaving 8 bases unmatched. Germline CDR1 and CDR2: SEHNR and FQNEAQ (reference sequence). CDR3 bases: TGTGCCAGCAGCCGAGCGGGACAGGGAGGCTATGGCTACACCTTC. Its translation is CASSRAGQGGYGYTF.

J is TRBJ2-7 and V is TRBV30; 8 bases are shared with TRBD2. The CDR3 is 13 residues long. Germline V gene sequence: CDR1 GTSNPN, CDR2 SVGIG (reference sequence). V lost 4 bases to trimming and J lost 2 bases; unmatched junction nucleotides: 4. CDR3 nucleotides: TGTGCCTGGAAGGTAGCGGGGACCTACGAGCAGTACTTC. This encodes CAWKVAGTYEQYF. Looking up the rest from reference TRBV30 and TRBJ2-7 gives the full variable domain: SQTIHQWPATLVQPVGSPLSLECTVEGTSNPNLYWYRQAAGRGLQLLFYSVGIGQISSEVPQNLSASRPQDRQFILSSKKLLLSDSGFYLCAWKVAGTYEQYFGPGTRLTVT.

This clone was detected once. CDR3: CASSPGQPNYGYTF. The CDR3 DNA reads TGTGCCAGCAGCCCGGGACAGCCTAACTATGGCTACACCTTC. The chain has TRBV4-2 and TRBJ1-2; the match to TRBD1 covers 7 bases. The CDR3 contains 14 residues. Germline V gene sequence: CDR1 LGHNA, CDR2 YNFKEQ. The trim removed 4 bases at V and 0 bases at J, leaving 2 bases unmatched.

The table lists this clone with a count of one. The chain links TRBV7-9 to TRBJ2-7; 10 positions agree with TRBD1. V trimming: 1 base; J trimming: 6 bases; junction bases outside the gene matches: 3. Per germline, CDR1 SEHNR and CDR2 FQNEAQ (reference sequence). This CDR3 spans 14 amino acids. In DNA form, the CDR3 reads TGTGCCAGCAGCTTAGAAGACAGGGGGCGCGAGCAGTACTTC. It encodes CASSLEDRGREQYF.

This clone was seen a handful of times. The chain links TRBV13 to TRBJ2-1; perhaps TRBD1 as D (5 bases). The CDR3 sequence is 13 residues long. Germline assignment: CDR1 PRHDT and CDR2 FYEKMQ (reference sequence). With 4 bases removed from V and 5 bases from J, the gap between germline ends came to 9 bases. The CDR3 is CASSWGRNNEQFF. In DNA, the CDR3 is TGTGCCAGCAGCTGGGGCAGAAACAATGAGCAGTTCTTC.

The J gene is TRBJ2-7, the V gene TRBV28, with a possible D match to TRBD2 (6 bases). CDR1 is MDHEN, CDR2 SYDVKM, per germline. The CDR3 length is 12 residues. The CDR3 here is CASQRMGGDSSV. CDR3 bases: TGTGCCAGCCAAAGGATGGGGGGTGACAGTTCGGTC.

The rearrangement joins TRBV28 to TRBJ1-5; 11 nucleotides align to TRBD1. CDR1 is MDHEN, CDR2 SYDVKM, per germline. The CDR3 extends over 16 amino acids. The V and J ends lost 4 bases and 1 base, in that order; junction bases with no gene match: 3. In DNA form, the CDR3 reads TGTGCCAGCAGTTCCGGACAGGGGGCGAGCAATCAGCCCCAGCATTTT. Translated, it gives CASSSGQGASNQPQHF.

This clone was seen a few times. The gene calls are TRBV19 and TRBJ2-3; D may be TRBD2 (5 bases). There are 16 residues in the CDR3. Germline CDR1 is LNHDA and CDR2 is SQIVND (reference sequence). Trimming shortened V by 4 bases and J by 2 bases, and 16 bases separated the two germline ends. Written as DNA, the CDR3 is TGTGCCAGTAGTAGGACCGGACTTACGTCCACAGATACGCAGTATTTT. Translated, it gives CASSRTGLTSTDTQYF.

This chain links TRBV4-3 with TRBJ2-3; possible D gene TRBD2, 6 bases. Trimming shortened V by 6 bases and J by 10 bases, and 14 bases separated the two germline ends. Germline lookup yields CDR1 LGHNA and CDR2 YSLEER. The CDR3 contains 12 residues. CDR3 protein: CASSITGGAQYF. The CDR3 bases are TGCGCCAGCAGTATAACAGGCGGGGCGCAGTATTTT.

The rearrangement joins TRBV7-2 to TRBJ2-7; TRBD2 is a possible D gene (7 bases). The V gene's germline CDR1 is SGHTA and CDR2 FQGNSA. This CDR3 spans 15 amino acids. V dropped 2 bases and J dropped 0 bases, with 11 bases sitting between them. The CDR3 here is CASSLKGGLSYEQYF. The DNA of the CDR3 is TGTGCCAGCAGCTTAAAGGGGGGGCTCTCCTACGAGCAGTACTTC.

The CDR3 bases are TGTGCCAGTAGTATAGACAGAATCGGCAATCAGCCCCAGCATTTT. Translated: CASSIDRIGNQPQHF. This chain links TRBV19 with TRBJ1-5; D not certain. Germline V gene sequence: CDR1 LNHDA, CDR2 SQIVND (reference sequence). V gave up 0 bases and J gave up 2 bases, with 8 bases separating them. The CDR3 sequence is 15 residues long.

This clone was recorded only once. The chain combines TRBV15 with TRBJ1-4; TRBD1 matches at 8 bases. The CDR3 extends over 15 amino acids. V gave up 3 bases and J gave up 6 bases; unmatched junction bases: 6. The germline gives CDR1 LNHNV, CDR2 YYDKDF (reference sequence). CDR3 amino acids: CATSRDTGGYEKLFF. The CDR3 DNA reads as TGTGCCACCAGCAGGGATACAGGGGGGTATGAAAAACTGTTTTTT.

The chain recombines TRBV6-5 with TRBJ1-2; tentatively, D is TRBD1 (5 bases). Deletions cut 7 bases from V and 7 bases from J, with 10 bases between. CDR3 length equals 11 residues. Germline lookup yields CDR1 MNHEY and CDR2 SVGAGI. CDR3 sequence reads: CASTGGVGYTF. DNA of the CDR3: TGTGCCAGCACCGGGGGGGTTGGCTACACCTTC.